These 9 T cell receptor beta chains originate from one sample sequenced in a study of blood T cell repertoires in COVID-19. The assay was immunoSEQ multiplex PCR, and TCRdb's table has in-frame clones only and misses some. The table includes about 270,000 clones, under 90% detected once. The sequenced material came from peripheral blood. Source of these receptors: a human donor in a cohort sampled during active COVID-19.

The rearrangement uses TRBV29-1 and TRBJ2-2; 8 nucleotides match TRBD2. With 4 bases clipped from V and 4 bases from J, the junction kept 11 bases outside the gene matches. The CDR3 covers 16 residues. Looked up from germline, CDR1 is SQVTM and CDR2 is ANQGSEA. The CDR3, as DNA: TGCAGCGTTGCCCGAGGGAACGGGAGGGCCACCGGGGAGCTGTTTTTT. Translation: CSVARGNGRATGELFF.

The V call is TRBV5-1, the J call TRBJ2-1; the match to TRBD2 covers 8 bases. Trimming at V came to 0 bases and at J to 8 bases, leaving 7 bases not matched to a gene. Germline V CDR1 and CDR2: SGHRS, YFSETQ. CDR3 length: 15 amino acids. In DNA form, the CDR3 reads TGCGCCAGCAGCTTGGGCAGCGGGAGTGTTCATGAGCAGTTCTTC. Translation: CASSLGSGSVHEQFF.

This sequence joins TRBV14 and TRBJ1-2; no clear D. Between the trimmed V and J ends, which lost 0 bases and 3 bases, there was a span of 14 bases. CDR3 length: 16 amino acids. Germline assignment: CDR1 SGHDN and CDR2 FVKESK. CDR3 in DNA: TGTGCCAGCAGCCAAGACCCCCACCGGGGTTACTATGGCTACACCTTC. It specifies CASSQDPHRGYYGYTF.

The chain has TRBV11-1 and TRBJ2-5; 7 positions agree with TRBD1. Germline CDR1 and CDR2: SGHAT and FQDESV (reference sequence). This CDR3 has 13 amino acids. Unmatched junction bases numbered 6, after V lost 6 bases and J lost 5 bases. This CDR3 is CASSFRGWETQYF. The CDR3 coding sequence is TGTGCCAGCAGTTTCAGGGGGTGGGAGACCCAGTACTTC.

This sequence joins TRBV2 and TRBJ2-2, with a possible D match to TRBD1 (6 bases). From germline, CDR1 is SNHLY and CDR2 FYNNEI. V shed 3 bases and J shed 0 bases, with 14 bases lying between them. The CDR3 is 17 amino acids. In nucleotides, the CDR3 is TGTGCCAGCAGTGAGTTATCGGCAGGGGCGAACACCGGGGAGCTGTTTTTT. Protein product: CASSELSAGANTGELFF.

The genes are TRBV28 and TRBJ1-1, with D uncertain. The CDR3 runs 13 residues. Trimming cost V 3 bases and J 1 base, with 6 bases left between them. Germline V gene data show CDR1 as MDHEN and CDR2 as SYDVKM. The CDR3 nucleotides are TGTGCCAGCAGTTTGGCCCAGAACACTGAAGCTTTCTTT. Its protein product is CASSLAQNTEAFF.

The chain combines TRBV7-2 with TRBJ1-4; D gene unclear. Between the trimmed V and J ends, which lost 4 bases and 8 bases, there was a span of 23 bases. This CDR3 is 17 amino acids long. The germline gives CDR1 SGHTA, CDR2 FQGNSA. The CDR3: CASSSQIGSGSLEKLFF. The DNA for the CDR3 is TGTGCCAGCAGCTCCCAGATCGGCAGCGGGAGCTTAGAAAAACTGTTTTTT.

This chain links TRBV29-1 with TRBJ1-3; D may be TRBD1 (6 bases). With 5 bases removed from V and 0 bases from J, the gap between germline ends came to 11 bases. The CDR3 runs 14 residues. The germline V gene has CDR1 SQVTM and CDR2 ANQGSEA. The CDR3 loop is CSVRTVHSGNTIYF. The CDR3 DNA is TGCAGCGTTCGGACAGTCCACTCTGGAAACACCATATATTTT.

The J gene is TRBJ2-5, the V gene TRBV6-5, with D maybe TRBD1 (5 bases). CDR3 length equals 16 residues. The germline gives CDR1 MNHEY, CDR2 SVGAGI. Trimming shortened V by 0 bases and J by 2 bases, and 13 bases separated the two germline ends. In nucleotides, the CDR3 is TGTGCCAGCAGTTACTCGATTACAGGACAACAAGAGACCCAGTACTTC. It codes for CASSYSITGQQETQYF.